The 13 T cell receptor beta chains below all came from one sample that was sequenced in a study of CD8+ T cells in alopecia areata. It was cDNA, reverse transcribed from extracted RNA, that served as the sequencing template. Method: immunoSEQ multiplex PCR; TCRdb's copy keeps in-frame clones and lacks some. This sample carries fewer than 150,000 clones, approximately 85% of them seen once, and the ten largest clones take 20% to 30%. Specified treatment: oral pan-JAK inhibitor, 5-10 mg twice daily. The input for sequencing was CD8+ T cells sorted from blood, taken at week 4, from a patient treated with tofacitinib. The receptors were sampled from a human donor with alopecia areata.

The rearrangement links TRBV27 to TRBJ1-1, with a possible D match to TRBD1 (6 bases). V was pared by 2 bases and J by 4 bases, with 11 bases between. In germline, CDR1 is MNHEY, CDR2 SMNVEV (reference sequence). This CDR3 has 14 residues. The CDR3 DNA reads TGTGCCAGCAGTTTAGGACAGACCGGCACTGAAGCTTTCTTT. The encoded protein is CASSLGQTGTEAFF.

This clone was picked up one time. The chain combines TRBV6-5 with TRBJ2-5; TRBD1 matches at 7 bases. The trim removed 0 bases at V and 5 bases at J, leaving 3 bases unmatched. The CDR3 runs 14 residues. Per germline, CDR1 MNHEY and CDR2 SVGAGI. CDR3 sequence (DNA): TGTGCCAGCAGTTACTCGACAGGGATTGAGACCCAGTACTTC. Its translation is CASSYSTGIETQYF.

The chain joins TRBV11-2 to TRBJ1-1; no clear D. Between the trimmed V and J ends, which lost 5 bases and 5 bases, there was a span of 6 bases. The CDR3 length is 11 residues. Germline CDR1 reads SGHAT; CDR2 reads FQNNGV. The CDR3 loop reads CASSADTEAFF. The CDR3 region has the DNA TGTGCCAGCAGCGCAGATACTGAAGCTTTCTTT. Combining the CDR3 with reference TRBV11-2 and TRBJ1-1 gives the whole variable domain EAGVAQSPRYKIIEKRQSVAFWCNPISGHATLYWYQQILGQGPKLLIQFQNNGVVDDSQLPKDRFSAERLKGVDSTLKIQPAKLEDSAVYLCASSADTEAFFGQGTRLTVV.

The gene calls are TRBV27 and TRBJ2-1; 7 nucleotides align to TRBD1. Germline CDR1 is MNHEY and CDR2 is SMNVEV (reference sequence). Germline trimming cut 5 bases from V and 4 bases from J; bases unmatched to any gene: 11. CDR3 length: 16 residues. The CDR3 nucleotides read TGTGCCAGCAGTCCCTCCGGACAGGCTAATTACAATGAGCAGTTCTTC. This codes for CASSPSGQANYNEQFF.

The chain couples TRBV30 to TRBJ1-2; D call uncertain. CDR1 GTSNPN and CDR2 SVGIG come from the germline V gene (reference sequence). CDR3 length equals 15 residues. Trimming removed 4 bases at V and 5 bases at J, with 20 bases between. The CDR3 DNA reads TGTGCCTGGACCGAACCGGGTCCCTCCTTTTATGGCTACACCTTC. Protein product: CAWTEPGPSFYGYTF.

The J gene is TRBJ2-2, the V gene TRBV11-3; 10 bases map to TRBD2. The CDR3 is made up of 18 amino acids. Germline CDR1 reads SGHNT; CDR2 reads YENEEA. With 4 bases clipped from V and 4 bases from J, the junction kept 12 bases outside the gene matches. In DNA form, the CDR3 reads TGTGCCAGCAGCTGGGGGACTAGCGTACTCCGAGGCACCGGGGAGCTGTTTTTT. Its protein product is CASSWGTSVLRGTGELFF.

The chain recombines TRBV5-1 with TRBJ2-7, with D hard to call. The CDR3 consists of 14 residues. The ends were cut back, 3 bases at V and 2 bases at J, with 12 bases in the middle. Germline V gene sequence: CDR1 SGHRS, CDR2 YFSETQ. DNA of the CDR3: TGCGCCAGCAGCTCCGGCTGGGGAACCTACGAGCAGTACTTC. Protein: CASSSGWGTYEQYF.

The chain carries TRBV29-1 and TRBJ2-1; no clear D gene. V lost 4 bases and J lost 8, with 3 bases in between. This CDR3 region has 9 residues. Germline V lookup: CDR1 SQVTM, CDR2 ANQGSEA. CDR3 sequence (DNA): TGCAGCGTTGGGGATGAGCAGTTCTTC. It yields the protein CSVGDEQFF.

This clone was observed a few times. The chain combines TRBV7-9 with TRBJ2-5; D may be TRBD1 (6 bases). The CDR3 length is 14 residues. Trimming left V 5 bases short and J 3 bases short, with 13 bases between. Germline values: CDR1 SEHNR, CDR2 FQNEAQ (reference sequence). The chain's CDR3 is CASSAPGEEETQYF. DNA for the CDR3: TGTGCCAGCAGCGCCCCAGGGGAAGAAGAGACCCAGTACTTC. The full variable domain, rest sourced from reference TRBV7-9 and TRBJ2-5, is DTGVSQNPRHKITKRGQNVTFRCDPISEHNRLYWYRQTLGQGPEFLTYFQNEAQLEKSRLLSDRFSAERPKGSFSTLEIQRTEQGDSAMYLCASSAPGEEETQYFGPGTRLLVL.

The chain uses TRBV4-2 and TRBJ2-2; D could derive from TRBD1 or TRBD2 (5 bases each). Trimming removed 3 bases at V and 8 bases at J, with 16 bases between. Per germline, CDR1 LGHNA and CDR2 YNFKEQ. The CDR3 runs to 15 residues. The CDR3 nucleotides read TGTGCCAGCAGCCAGAGGGGTCAGGGATCTGGGGAGCTGTTTTTT. Its translation: CASSQRGQGSGELFF.

This chain joins TRBV7-2 and TRBJ1-2, with no clear D. This CDR3 comprises 14 residues. Germline lookup yields CDR1 SGHTA and CDR2 FQGNSA. Trimming took off 5 bases at V and 8 bases at J, with 18 bases between the two ends. For the CDR3, the DNA is TGTGCCAGCAGCCGCCTCGAGGGTCTGTGGGGCTACACCTTC. Translating gives CASSRLEGLWGYTF.

The V call is TRBV6-5, the J call TRBJ2-7, with D perhaps TRBD2 (5 bases). The CDR3 loop spans 13 amino acids. Germline V lookup: CDR1 MNHEY, CDR2 SVGAGI. The V and J ends lost 1 base and 7 bases respectively, with 11 bases between them. CDR3 nucleotides: TGTGCCAGCAGTTACTTCGGGGATGGGGAGCAGTACTTC. Its translation: CASSYFGDGEQYF.

This chain connects TRBV5-6 to TRBJ2-7; D uncertain. Germline lookup yields CDR1 SGHDT and CDR2 YYEEEE. V was shortened by 0 bases and J by 7 bases, with 14 bases between the two germline ends. There are 14 residues in the CDR3. The CDR3 loop is CASSLAGLHWEQYF. CDR3 nucleotides: TGTGCCAGCAGCTTGGCCGGTCTTCATTGGGAGCAGTACTTC.